This TCR beta chain appears in the sequencing data of a study of T cells in tumors after PD-1 blockade. The wider study: Prior checkpoint blockade, systemic immunosuppressant use, or anti-cancer therapy within 4 weeks excluded patients.

Clones were sequenced by immunoSEQ multiplex PCR, and TCRdb holds only the in-frame ones, with some missing. The profile shows 2,000 to 3,000 clones, around two thirds of them singletons. Comments on this clone: Its antigen is not identified.

Study conclusions and caveats: Peripheral recruitment is suggested, as some novel exhausted tumor clones were in pre-treatment blood. Expanded exhausted CD8+ clones after therapy were mostly novel clonotypes.

Time point of the sample: first of two post-therapy site-matched biopsies approximately 8 weeks apart. Germline CDR1 and CDR2: LNHDA and SQIVND (reference sequence). The V and J ends lost 0 bases and 5 bases respectively, with 10 bases between them. CDR3 size: 14 residues. This specimen consisted of tumor tissue, obtained after anti-PD-1 treatment. This sequence joins TRBV19 and TRBJ1-1; no definite D call. The clonotype was recovered from a human donor with basal cell carcinoma. CDR3 coding DNA: TGTGCCAGTAGTATAGATCCGGGCGAGACTGAAGCTTTCTTT. Translation: CASSIDPGETEAFF.